The 8 T cell receptor beta chains listed next were all sequenced from one sample in a study of blood T cell repertoires in COVID-19. Profiled with immunoSEQ multiplex PCR; TCRdb holds only in-frame clones, not every one. The table records fewer than 250,000 clones, 84% of them present only once. Sequencing was done on a sample of peripheral blood. These receptors came from a man aged 50 to 59 with acute or convalescent COVID-19.

V usage is TRBV11-2 and J usage is TRBJ2-6; no clear D gene. The CDR3 totals 15 residues. Trimming took 0 bases from V and 0 from J, leaving 3 bases between them. The germline V gene encodes CDR1 SGHAT and CDR2 FQNNGV. CDR3 amino acids: CASSLESSGANVLTF. The DNA for the CDR3 is TGTGCCAGCAGCTTAGAGAGCTCTGGGGCCAACGTCCTGACTTTC.

V and J are TRBV19 and TRBJ2-3, with 7 bases matching TRBD2. There are 13 residues in the CDR3. From germline, CDR1 is LNHDA and CDR2 SQIVND (reference sequence). V was pared by 5 bases and J by 8 bases, with 7 bases of the junction left unmatched. The CDR3 loop is CASSLQASGTQYF. CDR3 sequence (DNA): TGTGCCAGTAGTCTCCAGGCTAGCGGTACGCAGTATTTT.

The V and J genes are TRBV7-2 and TRBJ1-1; the D gene is possibly TRBD1 (5 bases). The germline gives CDR1 SGHTA, CDR2 FQGNSA. V was cut by 4 bases and J by 7 bases, with 7 bases left in between. There are 11 residues in the CDR3. The CDR3 loop is CASSSGLEAFF. The CDR3, as DNA: TGTGCCAGCAGCTCGGGACTTGAAGCTTTCTTT.

This clone appeared once. The J gene is TRBJ1-1, the V gene TRBV4-1, with 8 bases aligning to TRBD1. J gave up 1 base and V 5 bases, and 6 bases lay outside the gene matches. Looked up from germline, CDR1 is MGHRA and CDR2 is YSYEKL. CDR3 length: 15 residues. The CDR3 spells CASSDNRGANTEAFF. The DNA for the CDR3 is TGCGCCAGCAGCGACAACAGGGGGGCGAACACTGAAGCTTTCTTT.

The rearrangement links TRBV9 to TRBJ2-1; TRBD2 is a possible D gene (6 bases). Trimming shortened V by 3 bases and J by 0 bases, and 10 bases separated the two germline ends. Germline V lookup: CDR1 SGDLS, CDR2 YYNGEE. This CDR3 region has 15 residues. The CDR3 region is CASSAGLTSYNEQFF. The CDR3 region has the DNA TGTGCCAGCAGCGCCGGACTAACCTCCTACAATGAGCAGTTCTTC.

The sample holds one count of this clone. This chain connects TRBV6-1 to TRBJ1-5; D gene uncertain. Germline V gene lookup returns CDR1 MNHNS and CDR2 SASEGT. This CDR3 spans 18 amino acids. The germline V and J ends were trimmed by 2 bases and 11 bases, with 28 bases remaining between them. The CDR3 DNA follows: TGTGCCAGCAGTGAATTTCCCTACTCGGCCAGGCGGGGAGGGACCCAGCATTTT. This encodes CASSEFPYSARRGGTQHF.

This chain joins TRBV11-2 and TRBJ1-1, with 7 bases that match TRBD1. The V segment lost 0 bases and the J segment 1 base; nucleotides outside the gene matches: 8. The CDR3 sequence is 17 residues long. The germline V gene encodes CDR1 SGHAT and CDR2 FQNNGV. The CDR3 reads CASSLDQGGRGNTEAFF. CDR3 DNA sequence: TGTGCCAGCAGCTTAGATCAAGGGGGCAGAGGGAACACTGAAGCTTTCTTT.

This chain uses TRBV5-5 with TRBJ2-5, with a possible D match to TRBD2 (6 bases). The V end was cut by 6 bases, the J end by 2 bases, with 11 bases between. Germline lookup yields CDR1 SGHKS and CDR2 YYEKEE (reference sequence). This CDR3 is built from 13 residues. The CDR3 here is CASTTRGQETQYF. The CDR3 bases are TGTGCCAGCACCACCCGGGGGCAAGAGACCCAGTACTTC.